The clone carrying this T cell receptor beta chain was seen more than once but under ten times. This sample was included in a study of blood T cell repertoires in COVID-19. V shed 1 base and J shed 4 bases, with 11 bases lying between them. This CDR3 has 14 residues. The V gene's germline CDR1 is GTSNPN and CDR2 SVGIG (reference sequence). Data came from immunoSEQ multiplex PCR; TCRdb stores just in-frame clones and leaves some out. The table includes 35,000 to 45,000 clones, approximately 89% detected once. The receptor's source is a human donor in a cohort sampled during active COVID-19. The chain links TRBV30 to TRBJ1-3, with D perhaps TRBD1 (6 bases). Material for sequencing was peripheral blood. The CDR3 DNA reads TGTGCCTGGAGTGCCGGGACATCCGGAAACACCATATATTTT. This codes for CAWSAGTSGNTIYF.